This TCR beta chain derives from a study of early T cells in non-severe SARS-CoV-2 infection listed by TCRdb under 2021. Regarding the research as a whole: Bulk RNA from unsorted whole blood was used for TCR sequencing, so alpha and beta chains could not be paired.

A case-control design nested within a healthcare worker cohort in London, UK, was used, with weekly nasopharyngeal swab PCR tests and blood sampling performed. Healthcare workers were enrolled in the week of the UK lockdown, from 23 to 31 March 2020, and were followed every week for up to roughly 15 weeks. Results the study describes overall, beyond this receptor: Matching against VDJdb was skewed toward anti-spike CD8 responses, likely underestimated virus-specific expansions, and missed private and CD4 specificities.

The trim is 4 bases for V and 0 bases for J, with a gap of 10 bases between the germline ends. CDR1 SQVTM and CDR2 ANQGSEA were looked up in the germline V gene. The CDR3 holds 13 amino acids from the cysteine to the phenylalanine. Only CDR3 DNA remains: 39 bases, in frame from the first base. The library was generated by 5' RACE. Instrument used: NextSeq 500. In the TCR library protocol, unique molecular identifiers were attached to individual cDNA molecules to correct for PCR bias and sequencing error. TCR alpha and beta chains were both sequenced, and the abundances of alpha and beta sequences in each sample were closely correlated with each other. As for the original processing: Decombinator V4 was used to annotate TCR sequences for V gene, J gene and CDR3. Expanded TCRs were defined as changing significantly between any two time points under a Poisson model with p below 0.0001. TCR abundances were normalised to the total number of TCRs sequenced per sample and expressed as counts per million. TRAV1-2 paired with TRAJ12, TRAJ20 or TRAJ33 defined MAIT TCRs, while TRAV10 paired with TRAJ18 defined iNKT TCRs. VDJdb, accessed 1 November 2021, was searched for CMV, EBV and SARS-CoV-2 annotated TCRs, excluding TCRs annotated for multiple antigens. Using fastp trimming at Q25 and MiXCR clonotype assembly, TCRdb reanalyzed the public sequencing data and kept in-frame beta chains. Records with the same CDR3 protein are collapsed into one entry carrying the most frequent genes and DNA. Here the V and J calls rest on TCRdb's processing, not on the authors' analysis. For this sample the table gives about 80,000 distinct CDR3 sequences, of which around 13% were detected only once. The ten largest make up about 1% of the sample.

Turning to this clonotype: It lacks a known antigen. Base qualities are not at hand, and no much larger clone is one base apart.

Here the chain combines TRBV29-1 and TRBJ2-7; the D gene lacks a confident call. The sample comprised whole blood. This TCR derives from an adult who was a healthcare worker with PCR-confirmed SARS-CoV-2 infection or an uninfected control (not recorded which). The base sequence is TGCAGCGTTGGACACCCGAGCTCCTACGAGCAGTACTTC. This encodes CSVGHPSSYEQYF.